This T cell receptor (beta chain) was found in a study of identical twins. Trimming removed 4 bases at V and 6 bases at J, with 9 bases between. Germline V gene data show CDR1 as DFQATT and CDR2 as SNEGSKA (reference sequence). This CDR3 comprises 11 residues. MiXCR was run by TCRdb on the 5' RACE reads, yielding one entry per CDR3 protein. Among 700,000 to 950,000 distinct CDR3 sequences listed, 12% were seen once. Only a few counts were recorded for this clonotype. Its antigen is not known. Findings of the study overall: Conclusions were drawn cross-sectionally by statistical analysis, without following the same donors. Where beta out-of-frame sequences were concerned, excess twin sharing was weaker.

In addition, the sample was reused for a study of yellow fever vaccine responses in identical twins.

The sequencing input was PBMCs. This sequence originates from a woman younger than 30 in good health. The rearrangement joins TRBV20-1 to TRBJ1-2; D is unresolved. The CDR3 nucleotides read TGCAGTGCTATTATGGGTAATGGCTACACCTTC. Its translation is CSAIMGNGYTF.